This TCR beta chain was identified in a study of T cell responses to AZD1222 COVID-19 vaccine (dated by TCRdb to the early 2020s). Looking at the study overall: TCR sequencing covered 230 to 250 trial participants: about 210 given two doses of AZD1222 and approximately 26 given two doses of MenACWY control vaccine. Trial participants were enrolled by age into 18-55, 56-69 and 70-plus year subgroups, with about 150, 28 and 57 TCR-sequenced participants respectively. Here is what the overall study found, with its caveats: The 56-69-year group was small, and its depth increase did not reach significance, likely because of low power. Conclusions about previously exposed vaccinees are limited, since just five to seven AZD1222 recipients were seropositive for SARS-CoV-2 at baseline. The whole spike protein was spanned by vaccine-associated CD4 TCRs, and dominant responses were seen in regions 160-218 and 743-854. Reportedly, almost half of the unique spike-specific TCRs recognized epitopes lying outside the regions that are mutated in the B.1.351 and B.1.1.7 variants. Because no day 14 peak-response samples were available, the repertoires could be characterized only after the peak T cell response. Spike-specific TCR breadth and depth rose significantly after two AZD1222 doses compared with day 0 and with MenACWY recipients. Participants were mostly white British and included more females than males, and it was suggested by the authors that clonal diversity may have been underestimated.

According to the study, the label for this sample's time point signals: about 28 days (+/-7) after the second vaccine dose. AZD1222 recipients whose second dose came at about 4 weeks and those whose second dose came at about 12 weeks were combined into one group, since spike-specific TCR depth and breadth did not differ between the two schedules. Samples from vaccinated people were obtained from the UK trials COV001 and COV002, which included a single-blind randomized controlled phase 2/3 trial of AZD1222 (ChAdOx1 nCoV-19) in healthy adults. Trial participant PBMC samples were collected at day 0 and day 28 after the second dose for TCRbeta chain sequencing. Reading from cysteine to phenylalanine, the CDR3 counts 14 amino acids. Only the CDR3 region is kept as DNA, spanning 42 bases read in frame from base 1. The germline V gene gives CDR1 as SQVTM and CDR2 as ANQGSEA. Comments on this clone: Its antigen is currently not known. Base qualities were left out, and no much larger clone turns up one base away.

The CDR3 regions of human TCRbeta chains were subjected to immunosequencing. Concerning the study's data processing: Repertoire TCRs were matched against a reference library of SARS-CoV-2-specific TCRs generated with the MIRA antigen-specificity platform. Breadth was defined as the fraction of unique TCRs that were SARS-CoV-2-associated, and depth was defined as the fraction of total T cells that were SARS-CoV-2-associated. Using the MIRA data, every spike-specific TCR was mapped to the spike region that the TCR reacted to and assigned to either a CD4 or a CD8 class. Log10-transformed breadth and depth values were compared by one-way ANOVA with Sidak's multiple comparisons tests. Here the immuneACCESS table is served through TCRdb, limited to in-frame sequences with V and J called. Missing clones are a known gap in these copies; in checked studies unresolved V genes cover under half, and the rest lacks a known reason. The V and J calls and clone size come from that table; D and trimming were worked out from the DNA. The sample includes around 80,000 clones, with around 82% observed a single time. Jointly, the top ten make up approximately 1.3% of the sample.

The rearrangement joined TRBV29-1 to TRBJ1-1; TRBD1 lines up with 7 middle nucleotides. The sequenced sample was peripheral blood, obtained 28 days after the second AZD1222 dose. The receptor's source is an adult who received the AZD1222 COVID-19 vaccine. The DNA sequence is TGCTCGATATTACAGGGGTCTGGGGGCACTGAAGCTTTCTTT. The translation is CSILQGSGGTEAFF.